Included here is one TCR beta chain sequence, with context. What it recognizes is unknown. Unmatched junction bases numbered 7, after V lost 3 bases and J lost 9 bases. Germline V gives CDR1 LNHDA, CDR2 SQIVND (reference sequence). The CDR3 loop spans 14 amino acids. This sample was included in a study of cytomegalovirus exposure and HLA in healthy donors. Overall study results and limits: In a later analysis, productive TCRs from donors in an Asian-associated ancestry cluster reportedly carried fewer N-insertions than the cohort mean.

13 Jbeta primers and 60 Vbeta primers were used for the PCR. The method was immunoSEQ multiplex PCR; TCRdb's version includes in-frame clones alone and lacks a portion of them. The sample has 250,000 to 350,000 clones, 75% to 90% seen once. Material for sequencing was PBMCs. The J gene is TRBJ2-1, the V gene TRBV19; 8 positions agree with TRBD1. This TCR came from a man aged 40-49 years in good health and CMV-seropositive. CDR3 residues: CASSIRTGKAEQFF. CDR3 in DNA: TGTGCCAGTAGTATCAGGACAGGGAAGGCTGAGCAGTTCTTC.